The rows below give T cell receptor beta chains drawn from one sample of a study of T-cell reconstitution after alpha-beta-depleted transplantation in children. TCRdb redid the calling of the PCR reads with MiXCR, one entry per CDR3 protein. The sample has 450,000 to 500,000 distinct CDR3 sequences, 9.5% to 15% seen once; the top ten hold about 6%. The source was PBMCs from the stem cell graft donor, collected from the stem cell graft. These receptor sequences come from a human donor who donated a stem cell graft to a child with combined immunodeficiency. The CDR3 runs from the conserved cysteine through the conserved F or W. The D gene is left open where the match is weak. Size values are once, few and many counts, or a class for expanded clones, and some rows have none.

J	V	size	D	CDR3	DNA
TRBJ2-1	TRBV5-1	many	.	CASSFSSEGSEQFF	TGCGCCAGCAGCTTTTCCAGCGAGGGGAGTGAGCAGTTCTTC
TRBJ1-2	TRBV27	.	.	CASSWAGGSMMGGYTF	TGTGCCAGCAGTTGGGCCGGAGGGAGCATGATGGGAGGCTACACCTTC
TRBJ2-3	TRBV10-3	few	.	CAISDSLMSTDTQYF	TGTGCCATCAGTGACTCTTTAATGTCCACAGATACGCAGTATTTT
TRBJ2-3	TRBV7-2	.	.	CASSLAAEGADTQYF	TGTGCCAGCAGCTTAGCTGCCGAGGGTGCAGATACGCAGTATTTT
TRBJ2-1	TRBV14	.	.	CASSPVGTRGEQFF	TGTGCCAGCAGCCCCGTAGGGACACGCGGCGAGCAGTTCTTC
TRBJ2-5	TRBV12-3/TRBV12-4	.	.	CASSPNLARVHF	TGTGCCAGCAGTCCCAATCTGGCCAGGGTGCACTTC
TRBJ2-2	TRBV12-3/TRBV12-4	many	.	CASSLRLGNTGELFF	TGTGCCAGCAGTTTGCGTCTAGGGAACACCGGGGAGCTGTTTTTT
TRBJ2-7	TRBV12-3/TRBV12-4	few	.	CASSPSVGTRKLYEQYF	TGTGCCAGCAGTCCCTCCGTGGGGACACGGAAACTCTACGAGCAGTACTTC
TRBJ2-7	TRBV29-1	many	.	CSVGYDGEQYF	TGCAGCGTTGGGTACGACGGCGAGCAGTACTTC
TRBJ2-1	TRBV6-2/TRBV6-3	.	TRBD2	CASRPGLAGGRYNEQFF	TGTGCCAGCAGGCCGGGACTAGCGGGAGGGCGGTACAATGAGCAGTTCTTC